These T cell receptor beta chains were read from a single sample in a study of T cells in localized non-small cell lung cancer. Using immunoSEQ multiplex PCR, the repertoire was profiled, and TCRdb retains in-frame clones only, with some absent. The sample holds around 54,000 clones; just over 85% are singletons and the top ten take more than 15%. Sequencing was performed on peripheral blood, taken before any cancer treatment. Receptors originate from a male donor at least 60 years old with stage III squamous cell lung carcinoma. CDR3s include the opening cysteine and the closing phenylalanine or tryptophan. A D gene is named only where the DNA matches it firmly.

DNA: TGCGCCAGCAGCCCGGCGGGGTTCGCGAACACCGGGGAGCTGTTTTTT; CDR3: CASSPAGFANTGELFF; length: 16; V: TRBV5-1; J: TRBJ2-2; D: NA
DNA: TGTGCCAGTAGTATCGGAGGGAGCTCTGGAAACACCATATATTTT; CDR3: CASSIGGSSGNTIYF; length: 15; V: TRBV19; J: TRBJ1-3; D: NA
DNA: TGTGCCTGGAGTCCACAGGGACGGAATGGCTACACCTTC; CDR3: CAWSPQGRNGYTF; length: 13; V: TRBV30; J: TRBJ1-2; D: NA
DNA: TGCGCCAGCAGCTTGGCAGGCAGGGGTTCGTATGGCGAGCAGTACTTC; CDR3: CASSLAGRGSYGEQYF; length: 16; V: TRBV5-1; J: TRBJ2-7; D: NA
DNA: TGTGCCAGCAGCTTGGGTGCAAGAAGCTCTGGAAACACCATATATTTT; CDR3: CASSLGARSSGNTIYF; length: 16; V: TRBV7-8; J: TRBJ1-3; D: NA
DNA: TGTGCCAGCAGTTCCGGACTAGCCAGCTCCTACAATGAGCAGTTCTTC; CDR3: CASSSGLASSYNEQFF; length: 16; V: TRBV7-8; J: TRBJ2-1; D: TRBD2
DNA: TGTGCCAGTAGTATCTTCGGGGGGGACACTGAAGCTTTCTTT; CDR3: CASSIFGGDTEAFF; length: 14; V: TRBV19; J: TRBJ1-1; D: NA
DNA: TGTGCCAGCAGTTGGGGTAAGGAGCAGTACTTC; CDR3: CASSWGKEQYF; length: 11; V: TRBV6-5; J: TRBJ2-7; D: NA
DNA: TGCGCCAGCAGGCCGACAGAGGATTCCTACGAGCAGTACTTC; CDR3: CASRPTEDSYEQYF; length: 14; V: TRBV23-1; J: TRBJ2-7; D: NA
DNA: TGCGCCAGCAGTCTCTCGGCTTTCGGACACTCCTACGAGCAGTACTTC; CDR3: CASSLSAFGHSYEQYF; length: 16; V: TRBV23-1; J: TRBJ2-7; D: NA